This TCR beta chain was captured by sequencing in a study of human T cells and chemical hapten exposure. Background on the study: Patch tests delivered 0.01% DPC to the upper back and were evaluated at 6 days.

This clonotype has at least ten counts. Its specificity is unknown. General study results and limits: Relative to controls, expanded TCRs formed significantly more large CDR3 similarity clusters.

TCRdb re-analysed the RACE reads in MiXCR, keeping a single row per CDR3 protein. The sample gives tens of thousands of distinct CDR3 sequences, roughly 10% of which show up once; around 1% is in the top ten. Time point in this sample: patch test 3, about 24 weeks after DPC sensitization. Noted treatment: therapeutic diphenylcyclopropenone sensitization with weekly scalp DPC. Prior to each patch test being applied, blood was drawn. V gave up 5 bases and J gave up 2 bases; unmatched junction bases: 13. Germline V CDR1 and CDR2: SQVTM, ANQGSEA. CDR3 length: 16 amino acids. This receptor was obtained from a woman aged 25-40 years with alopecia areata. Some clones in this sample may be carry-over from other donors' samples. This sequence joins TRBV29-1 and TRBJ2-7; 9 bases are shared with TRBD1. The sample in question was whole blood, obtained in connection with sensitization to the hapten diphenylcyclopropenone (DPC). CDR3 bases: TGCAGCGTTAAGACCGGGACAGGGAACCTCCCCTACGAGCAGTACTTC. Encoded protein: CSVKTGTGNLPYEQYF.